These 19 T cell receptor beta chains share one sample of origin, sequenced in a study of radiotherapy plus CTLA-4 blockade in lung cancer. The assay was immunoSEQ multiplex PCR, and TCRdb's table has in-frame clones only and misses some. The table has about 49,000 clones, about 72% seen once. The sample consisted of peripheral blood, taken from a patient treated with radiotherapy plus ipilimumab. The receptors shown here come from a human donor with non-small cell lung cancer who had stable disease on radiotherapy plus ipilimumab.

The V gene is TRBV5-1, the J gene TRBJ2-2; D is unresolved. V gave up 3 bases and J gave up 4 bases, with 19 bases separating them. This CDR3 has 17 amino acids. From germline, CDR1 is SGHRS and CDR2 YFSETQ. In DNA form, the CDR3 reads TGCGCCAGCAGCTCATCCCCCCCCGGGTCAGGCACCGGGGAGCTGTTTTTT. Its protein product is CASSSSPPGSGTGELFF. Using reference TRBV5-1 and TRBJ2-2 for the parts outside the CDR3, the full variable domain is KAGVTQTPRYLIKTRGQQVTLSCSPISGHRSVSWYQQTPGQGLQFLFEYFSETQRNKGNFPGRFSGRQFSNSRSEMNVSTLELGDSALYLCASSSSPPGSGTGELFFGEGSRLTVL.

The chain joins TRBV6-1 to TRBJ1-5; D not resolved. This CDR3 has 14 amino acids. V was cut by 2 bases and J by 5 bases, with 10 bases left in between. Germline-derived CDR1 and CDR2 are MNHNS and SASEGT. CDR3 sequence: CASSENSPHQPQHF. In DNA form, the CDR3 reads TGTGCCAGCAGTGAAAATTCGCCCCATCAGCCCCAGCATTTT.

DNA of the CDR3: TGTGCCAGCAGTGAATCGCTAGCGCGGGATGAGCAGTTCTTC. Translation gives CASSESLARDEQFF. The chain links TRBV6-1 to TRBJ2-1; possibly TRBD2 for D (6 bases). CDR1 and CDR2 (germline): MNHNS, SASEGT. This CDR3 region has 14 residues. V gave up 2 bases and J gave up 8 bases, with 13 bases separating them.

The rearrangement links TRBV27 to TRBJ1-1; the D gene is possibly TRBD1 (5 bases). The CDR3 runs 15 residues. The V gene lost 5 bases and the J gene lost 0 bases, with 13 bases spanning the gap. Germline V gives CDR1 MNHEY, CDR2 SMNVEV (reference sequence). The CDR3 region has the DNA TGTGCCAGCAGTCCGGGGGGAGCAATGAACACTGAAGCTTTCTTT. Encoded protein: CASSPGGAMNTEAFF.

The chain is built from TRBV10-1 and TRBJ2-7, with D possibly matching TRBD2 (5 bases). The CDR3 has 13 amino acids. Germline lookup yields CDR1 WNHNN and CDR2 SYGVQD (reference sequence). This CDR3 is CVIGDTSSYEQYV. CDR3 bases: TGCGTCATCGGGGATACCAGCTCCTACGAGCAGTACGTC.

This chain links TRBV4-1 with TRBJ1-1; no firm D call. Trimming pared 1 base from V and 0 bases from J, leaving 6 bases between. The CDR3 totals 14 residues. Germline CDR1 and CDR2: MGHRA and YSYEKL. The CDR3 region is CASSQGSMNTEAFF. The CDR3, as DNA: TGCGCCAGCAGCCAAGGGAGCATGAACACTGAAGCTTTCTTT.

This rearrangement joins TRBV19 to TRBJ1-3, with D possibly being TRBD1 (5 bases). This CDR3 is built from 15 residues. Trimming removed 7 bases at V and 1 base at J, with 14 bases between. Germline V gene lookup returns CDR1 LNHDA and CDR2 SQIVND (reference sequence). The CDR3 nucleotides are TGTGCCAGTACTGTTGGGGGATTATCTGGAAACACCATATATTTT. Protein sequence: CASTVGGLSGNTIYF.

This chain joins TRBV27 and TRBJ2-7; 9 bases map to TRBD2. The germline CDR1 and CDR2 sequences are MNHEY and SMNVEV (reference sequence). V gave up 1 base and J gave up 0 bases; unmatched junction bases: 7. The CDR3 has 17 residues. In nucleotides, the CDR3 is TGTGCCAGCAGTTTATTGAGTAGCGGGGGCCTCTCCTACGAGCAGTACTTC. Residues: CASSLLSSGGLSYEQYF.

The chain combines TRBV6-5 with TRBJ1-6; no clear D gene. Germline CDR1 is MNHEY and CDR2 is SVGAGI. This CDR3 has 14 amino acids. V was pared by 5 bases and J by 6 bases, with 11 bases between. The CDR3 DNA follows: TGTGCCAGCAGTCAAACCCAAAGTAATTCACCCCTCCACTTT. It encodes CASSQTQSNSPLHF.

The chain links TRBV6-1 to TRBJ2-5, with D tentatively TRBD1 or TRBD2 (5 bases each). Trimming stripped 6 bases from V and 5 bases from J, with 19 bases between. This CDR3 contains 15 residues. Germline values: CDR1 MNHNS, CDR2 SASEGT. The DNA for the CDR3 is TGTGCCAGCAGGGCCGCCGGGGCTACCCAGGAGACCCAGTACTTC. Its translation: CASRAAGATQETQYF.

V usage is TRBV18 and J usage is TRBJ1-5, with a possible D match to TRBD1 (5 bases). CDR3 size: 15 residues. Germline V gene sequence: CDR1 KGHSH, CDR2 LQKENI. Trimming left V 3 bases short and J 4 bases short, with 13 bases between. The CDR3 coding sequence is TGTGCCAGCTCACCTTCAGGACACCCTAATCAGCCCCAGCATTTT. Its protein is CASSPSGHPNQPQHF.

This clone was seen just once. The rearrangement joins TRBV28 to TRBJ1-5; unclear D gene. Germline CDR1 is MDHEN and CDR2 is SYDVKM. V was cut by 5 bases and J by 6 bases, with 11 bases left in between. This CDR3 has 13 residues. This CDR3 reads CASSPLTVQPQHF. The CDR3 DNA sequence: TGTGCCAGCAGTCCTCTAACAGTTCAGCCCCAGCATTTT. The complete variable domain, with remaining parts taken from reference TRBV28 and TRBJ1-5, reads DVKVTQSSRYLVKRTGEKVFLECVQDMDHENMFWYRQDPGLGLRLIYFSYDVKMKEKGDIPEGYSVSREKKERFSLILESASTNQTSMYLCASSPLTVQPQHFGDGTRLSIL.

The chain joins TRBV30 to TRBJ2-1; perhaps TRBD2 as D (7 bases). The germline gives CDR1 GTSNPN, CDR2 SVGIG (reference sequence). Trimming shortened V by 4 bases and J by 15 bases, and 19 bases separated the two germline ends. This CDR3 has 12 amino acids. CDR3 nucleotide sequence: TGTGCCTGGACAGGGGAGGGGGGACTCCCGTTCTTC. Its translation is CAWTGEGGLPFF.

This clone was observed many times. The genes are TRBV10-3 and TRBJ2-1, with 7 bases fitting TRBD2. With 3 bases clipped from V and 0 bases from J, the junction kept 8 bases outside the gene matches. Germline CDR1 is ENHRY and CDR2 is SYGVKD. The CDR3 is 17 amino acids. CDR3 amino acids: CAISEDGGVSSYNEQFF. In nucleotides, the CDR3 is TGTGCCATCAGTGAAGATGGGGGGGTTAGCTCCTACAATGAGCAGTTCTTC.

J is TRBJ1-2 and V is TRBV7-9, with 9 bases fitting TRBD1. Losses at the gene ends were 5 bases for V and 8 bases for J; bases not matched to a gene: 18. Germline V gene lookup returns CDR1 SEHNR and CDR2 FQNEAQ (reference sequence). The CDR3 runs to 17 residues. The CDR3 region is CASSPSDTGGRGNGYTF. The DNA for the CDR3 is TGTGCCAGCAGCCCAAGCGATACAGGGGGCCGGGGTAACGGCTACACCTTC.

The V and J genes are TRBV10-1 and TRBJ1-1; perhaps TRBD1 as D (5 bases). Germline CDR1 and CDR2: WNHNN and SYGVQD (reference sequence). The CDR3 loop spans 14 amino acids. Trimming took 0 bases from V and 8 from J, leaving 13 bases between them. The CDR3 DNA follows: TGCGCCAGCAGTGAGTCGGGGGATGGGAGAGAAGCTTTCTTT. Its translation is CASSESGDGREAFF.

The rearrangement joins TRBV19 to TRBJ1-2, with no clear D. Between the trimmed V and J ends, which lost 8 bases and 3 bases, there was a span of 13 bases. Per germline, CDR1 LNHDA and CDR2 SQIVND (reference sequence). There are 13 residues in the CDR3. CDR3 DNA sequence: TGTGCCAGTGCCCTGGGTAAATACTATGGCTACACCTTC. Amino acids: CASALGKYYGYTF.

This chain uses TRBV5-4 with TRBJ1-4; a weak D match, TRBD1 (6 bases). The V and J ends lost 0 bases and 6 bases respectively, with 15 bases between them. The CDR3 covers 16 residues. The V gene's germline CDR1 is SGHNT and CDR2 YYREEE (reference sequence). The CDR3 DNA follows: TGTGCCAGCAGCTTGGCGGTCAGGGGAGATGATGAAAAACTGTTTTTT. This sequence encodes CASSLAVRGDDEKLFF.

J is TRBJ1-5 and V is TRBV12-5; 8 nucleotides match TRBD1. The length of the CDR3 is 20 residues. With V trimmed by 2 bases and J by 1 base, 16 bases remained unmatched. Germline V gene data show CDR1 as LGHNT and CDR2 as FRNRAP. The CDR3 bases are TGTGCTAGTGGTTTGTACTTGGGACAGGCGGAGGAGAAAAGCAATCAGCCCCAGCATTTT. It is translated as CASGLYLGQAEEKSNQPQHF.